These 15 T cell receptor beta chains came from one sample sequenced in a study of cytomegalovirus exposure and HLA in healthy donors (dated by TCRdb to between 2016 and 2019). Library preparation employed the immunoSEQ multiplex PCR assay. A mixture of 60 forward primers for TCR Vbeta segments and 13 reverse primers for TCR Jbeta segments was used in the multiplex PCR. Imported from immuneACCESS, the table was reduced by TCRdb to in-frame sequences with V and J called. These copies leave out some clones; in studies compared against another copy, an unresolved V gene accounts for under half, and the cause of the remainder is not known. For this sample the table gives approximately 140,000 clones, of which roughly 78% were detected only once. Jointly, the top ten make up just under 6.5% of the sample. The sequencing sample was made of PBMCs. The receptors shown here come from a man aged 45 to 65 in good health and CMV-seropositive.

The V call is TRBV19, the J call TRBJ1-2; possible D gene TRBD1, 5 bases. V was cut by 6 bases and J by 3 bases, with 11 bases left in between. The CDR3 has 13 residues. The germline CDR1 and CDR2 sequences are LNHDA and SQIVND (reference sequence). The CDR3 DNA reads TGTGCCAGTAGCCCTGACAGCTACTATGGCTACACCTTC. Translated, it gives CASSPDSYYGYTF.

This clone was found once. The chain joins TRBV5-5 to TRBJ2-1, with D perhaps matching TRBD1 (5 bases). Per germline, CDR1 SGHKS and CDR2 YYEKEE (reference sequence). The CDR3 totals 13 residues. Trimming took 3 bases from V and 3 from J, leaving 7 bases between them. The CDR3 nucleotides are TGTGCCAGCAGCTCGGACATCTACAATGAGCAGTTCTTC. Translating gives CASSSDIYNEQFF.

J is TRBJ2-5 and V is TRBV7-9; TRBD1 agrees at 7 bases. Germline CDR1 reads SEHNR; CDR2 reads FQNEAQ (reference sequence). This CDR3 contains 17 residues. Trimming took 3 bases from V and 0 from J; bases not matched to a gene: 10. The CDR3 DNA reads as TGTGCCAGCAGCTTGCAAGGGGGCGCCGGGTACCAAGAGACCCAGTACTTC. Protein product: CASSLQGGAGYQETQYF.

The CDR3 DNA follows: TGCAGTGGATTTCGGACAGTCAAAGAGACCCAGTACTTC. Protein product: CSGFRTVKETQYF. The chain joins TRBV29-1 to TRBJ2-5, with a tentative D call TRBD1 (6 bases). The CDR3 runs to 13 residues. CDR1 and CDR2 from the germline V gene are SQVTM and ANQGSEA.

The CDR3 sequence is CARSYPGTGGAIPYEQYF. Written as DNA, the CDR3 is TGTGCCAGAAGCTACCCCGGGACAGGGGGCGCGATCCCCTACGAGCAGTACTTC. This sequence joins TRBV7-5 and TRBJ2-7; TRBD1 is the table's D call and was not checked against the DNA. TRBV7-5 is reported as a pseudogene. This CDR3 comprises 18 residues.

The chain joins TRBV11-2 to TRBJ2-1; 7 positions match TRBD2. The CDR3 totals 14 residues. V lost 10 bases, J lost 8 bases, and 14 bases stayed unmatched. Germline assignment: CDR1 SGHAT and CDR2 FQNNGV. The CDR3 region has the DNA TGTGCCACCCGGCGGGCGGGAGCTGAAGATGAGCAGTTCTTC. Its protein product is CATRRAGAEDEQFF.

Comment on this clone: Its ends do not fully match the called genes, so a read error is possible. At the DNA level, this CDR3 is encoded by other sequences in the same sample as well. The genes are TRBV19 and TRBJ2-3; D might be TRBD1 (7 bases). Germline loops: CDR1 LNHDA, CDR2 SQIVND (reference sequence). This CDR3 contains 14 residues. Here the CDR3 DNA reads TGTGCCAGTAGTAAGACAGGGAGGACAGACACGCAGTATTTT. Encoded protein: CASSKTGRTDTQYF.

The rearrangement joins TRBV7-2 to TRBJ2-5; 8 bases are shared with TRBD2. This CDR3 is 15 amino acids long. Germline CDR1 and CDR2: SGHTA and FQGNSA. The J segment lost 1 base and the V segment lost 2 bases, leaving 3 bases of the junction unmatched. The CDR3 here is CASSLSGTSQETQYF. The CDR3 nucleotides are TGTGCCAGCAGCTTAAGTGGGACTAGCCAAGAGACCCAGTACTTC.

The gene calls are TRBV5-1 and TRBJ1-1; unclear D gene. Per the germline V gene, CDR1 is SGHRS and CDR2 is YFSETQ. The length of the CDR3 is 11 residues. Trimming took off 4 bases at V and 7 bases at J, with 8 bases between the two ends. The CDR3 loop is CASSVPVEAFF. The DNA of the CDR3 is TGCGCCAGCAGCGTCCCGGTTGAAGCTTTCTTT.

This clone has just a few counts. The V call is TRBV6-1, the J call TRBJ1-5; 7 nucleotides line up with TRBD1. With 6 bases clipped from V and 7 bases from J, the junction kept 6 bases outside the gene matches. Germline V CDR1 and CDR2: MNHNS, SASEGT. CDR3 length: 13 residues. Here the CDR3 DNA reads TGTGCCAGCAGAGTACAGGGGCGGCAGCCCCAGCATTTT. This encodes CASRVQGRQPQHF.

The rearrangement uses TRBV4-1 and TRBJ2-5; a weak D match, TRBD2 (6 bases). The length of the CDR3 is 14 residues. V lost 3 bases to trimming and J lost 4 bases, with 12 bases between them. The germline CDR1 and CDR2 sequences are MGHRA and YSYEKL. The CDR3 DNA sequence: TGCGCCAGCAGCCAGGCGGGGTCGGGAGAGACCCAGTACTTC. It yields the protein CASSQAGSGETQYF.

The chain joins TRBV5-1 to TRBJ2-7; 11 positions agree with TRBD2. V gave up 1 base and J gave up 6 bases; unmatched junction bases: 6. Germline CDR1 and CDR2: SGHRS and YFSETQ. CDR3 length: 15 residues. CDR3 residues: CASSLFGTSGTEQYF. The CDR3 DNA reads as TGCGCCAGCAGCTTGTTTGGGACTAGCGGTACCGAGCAGTACTTC.

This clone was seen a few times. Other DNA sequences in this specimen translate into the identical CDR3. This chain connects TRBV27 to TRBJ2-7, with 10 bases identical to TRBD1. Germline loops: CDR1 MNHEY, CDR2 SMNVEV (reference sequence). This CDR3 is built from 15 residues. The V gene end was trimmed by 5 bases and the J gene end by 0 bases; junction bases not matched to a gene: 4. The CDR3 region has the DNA TGTGCCAGCAGTGGATGGACAGGGGGCTCCTACGAGCAGTACTTC. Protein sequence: CASSGWTGGSYEQYF.

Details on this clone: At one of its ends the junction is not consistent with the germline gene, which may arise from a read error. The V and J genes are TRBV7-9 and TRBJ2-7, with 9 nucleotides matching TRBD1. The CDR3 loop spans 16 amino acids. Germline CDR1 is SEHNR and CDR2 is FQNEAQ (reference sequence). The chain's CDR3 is CSSRPAPWTGDYEQYF. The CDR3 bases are TGTTCCAGCAGGCCAGCCCCCTGGACAGGGGACTACGAGCAGTACTTC.

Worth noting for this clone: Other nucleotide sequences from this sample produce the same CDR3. CDR3 bases: TGCGCCAGCAGCACTAATCCTACAGGGGCCTACACTGAAGCTTTCTTT. Its protein is CASSTNPTGAYTEAFF. The rearrangement links TRBV5-1 to TRBJ1-1; the match to TRBD1 covers 7 bases. Germline V gene sequence: CDR1 SGHRS, CDR2 YFSETQ. The V and J ends lost 4 bases and 3 bases, in that order; junction bases with no gene match: 12. This CDR3 region has 16 residues.